The rows below give T cell receptor beta chains drawn from one sample of a study of identical twins. TCRdb re-called the 5' RACE reads through MiXCR, storing one row per CDR3 protein. The repertoire holds 450,000 to 600,000 distinct CDR3 sequences, with 20% to 25% as singletons. This same sample was also taken into another study, of yellow fever vaccine responses in identical twins.

Sequenced material: CD4+ T cells sorted from blood. These receptors all come from a woman between 18 and 29 years old in good health. Each CDR3 is given with its conserved first and last residue.

v_gene,j_gene,CDR3aa
TRBV5-1,TRBJ2-1,CASSLGLGNEQFF
TRBV5-1,TRBJ2-1,CASSLEGDSGEQFF
TRBV29-1,TRBJ2-7,CSSREGYEQYF
TRBV5-1,TRBJ2-5,CASSTNLAGAETHQETQYF
TRBV12-3/TRBV12-4,TRBJ1-2,CASSLTAGGNSGYTF
TRBV3-1,TRBJ2-3,CASSQGWGGTDTQYF
TRBV29-1,TRBJ2-5,CSVESVPGTQYF
TRBV12-3/TRBV12-4,TRBJ1-1,CASSTRQGARPEAFF
TRBV12-3/TRBV12-4,TRBJ2-7,CASSPRGSYEQYF
TRBV12-3/TRBV12-4,TRBJ1-1,CASSPGTGGFLNTEAFF
TRBV4-2,TRBJ2-2,CASSQDLGNTGELFF
TRBV20-1,TRBJ2-2,CSARVRASRLPTTNTGELFF
TRBV6-6,TRBJ2-7,CASKASGTYEQYF
TRBV10-3,TRBJ2-5,CAISAIQAGGLETQYF
TRBV7-3,TRBJ2-2,CASSSPGLAGSVTGELFF
TRBV12-3/TRBV12-4,TRBJ2-1,CASSYLGGGFEQFF
TRBV19,TRBJ2-2,CASSIRGQFFNTGELFF
TRBV4-1,TRBJ2-4,CASSQEGKAKNIQYF
TRBV7-9,TRBJ2-7,CASSLEGHFYEQYF
TRBV5-1,TRBJ2-3,CASRRTDSASTDTQYF
TRBV7-3,TRBJ2-1,CASSLNSGRVYEQFF
TRBV20-1,TRBJ2-7,CSARRDGRVTYEQYF
TRBV27,TRBJ1-6,CASSSHSNSPLHF
TRBV19,TRBJ2-2,CASSTPGHGELFF